This TCR beta chain originates from a study of regulatory T cells in long-lasting Graves disease. The CDR3 consists of 16 residues. Trimming pared 3 bases from V and 6 bases from J, leaving 20 bases between. Germline assignment: CDR1 LNHDA and CDR2 SQIVND (reference sequence). Arm-PCR of CDR3 regions and iRepertoire HTBI primers were the basis on which TCR beta libraries were built. TCRdb re-analysed the multiplex PCR reads in MiXCR, keeping a single row per CDR3 protein. Among 400,000 to 500,000 distinct CDR3 sequences listed, about 15% were seen once. Indicated time point: newly diagnosed GD, antithyroid drugs for less than 3 months. Making the TCR library involved RNA that had been extracted from PBMCs. These data also formed part of another study, on T cells in Graves' hyperthyroidism and ophthalmopathy.

This clonotype was obtained from a woman aged 40 to 50 with Graves disease. The sample was peripheral blood mononuclear cells (PBMCs), taken at new diagnosis, from a patient treated with antithyroid drugs. The chain has TRBV19 and TRBJ1-2, with D unresolved. Here the CDR3 reads CASSITGLLLLDGYTF. The DNA of the CDR3 is TGTGCCAGTAGTATTACGGGCCTACTTTTGTTAGATGGCTACACCTTC.